The clone carrying this T cell receptor beta chain was picked up a small number of times. Its antigen is not identified. This sample was taken from a study of CD4 T cells in relation to SARS-CoV-2 and coronaviruses. Across the study: PBMCs were cultured with antigen for roughly nine days before TCR beta sequencing. Controls used an HIV-1 Nef peptide pool or no peptide.

Only in-frame clones appear in the TCRdb table, and some are missing; sequencing was by immunoSEQ multiplex PCR. The data contain roughly 10,000 clones, over 70% of them singletons. The unexposed donors gave CD4+ T cells in about 2011-2018, prior to COVID-19. CD4+ T cells were isolated from the cells after more than 8 days of culture. As cell numbers allowed, unexposed-donor CD4+ T cells faced SARS-CoV-2 S/N and four cold-coronavirus spikes. After removal of 8 bases from V and 4 bases from J, the junction contained 6 bases not matched to a gene. CDR1 is LNHDA, CDR2 SQIVND, per germline (reference sequence). There are 13 residues in the CDR3.

Sequenced: CD4+ T cells from PBMCs, cultured in vitro. The chain recombines TRBV19 with TRBJ2-7, with 9 bases lining up with TRBD1. The receptor was derived from a human donor in good health. The CDR3 DNA reads TGTGCCAGTTCGCGGGACAGGGAGTACGAGCAGTACTTC. Translating it yields CASSRDREYEQYF.